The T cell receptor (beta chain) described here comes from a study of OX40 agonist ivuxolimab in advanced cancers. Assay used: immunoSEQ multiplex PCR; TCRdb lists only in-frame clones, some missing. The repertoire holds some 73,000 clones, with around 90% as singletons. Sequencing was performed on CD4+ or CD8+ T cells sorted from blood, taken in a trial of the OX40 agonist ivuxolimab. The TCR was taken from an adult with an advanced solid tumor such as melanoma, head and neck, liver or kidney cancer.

The CDR3 loop is CASSPLRGEAFF. The CDR3 nucleotides read TGTGCCAGCAGCCCCCTTAGGGGGGAAGCTTTCTTT. This chain links TRBV14 with TRBJ1-1; a possible D gene is TRBD1 (6 bases). Germline CDR1 and CDR2: SGHDN and FVKESK. With 4 bases removed from V and 8 bases from J, the gap between germline ends came to 11 bases. The CDR3 runs 12 residues.